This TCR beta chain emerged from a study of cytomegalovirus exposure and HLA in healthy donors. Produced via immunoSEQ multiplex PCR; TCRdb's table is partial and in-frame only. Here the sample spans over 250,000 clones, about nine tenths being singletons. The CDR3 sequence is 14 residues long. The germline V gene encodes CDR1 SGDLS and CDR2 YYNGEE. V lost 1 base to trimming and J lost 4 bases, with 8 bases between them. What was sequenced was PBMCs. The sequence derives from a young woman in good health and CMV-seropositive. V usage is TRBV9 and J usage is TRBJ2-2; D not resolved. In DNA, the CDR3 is TGTGCCAGCAGCGTAAGTCTCGGCACCGGGGAGCTGTTTTTT. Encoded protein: CASSVSLGTGELFF.